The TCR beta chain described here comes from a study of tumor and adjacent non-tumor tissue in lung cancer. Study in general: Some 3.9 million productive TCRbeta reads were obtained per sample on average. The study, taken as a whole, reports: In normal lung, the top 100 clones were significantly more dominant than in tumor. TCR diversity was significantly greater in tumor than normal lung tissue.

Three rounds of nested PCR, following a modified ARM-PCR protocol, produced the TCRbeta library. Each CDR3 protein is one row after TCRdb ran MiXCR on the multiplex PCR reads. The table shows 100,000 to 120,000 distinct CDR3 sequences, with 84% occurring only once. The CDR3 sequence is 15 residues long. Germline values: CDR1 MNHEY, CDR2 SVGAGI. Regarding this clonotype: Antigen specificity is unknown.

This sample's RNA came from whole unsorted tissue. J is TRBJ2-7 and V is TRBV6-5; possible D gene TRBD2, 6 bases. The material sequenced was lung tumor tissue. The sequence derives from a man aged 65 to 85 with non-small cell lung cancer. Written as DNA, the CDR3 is TGTGTCGTCGGAAGTATACTAGCAGGTTCTTACGAGCAGTACTTC. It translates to CVVGSILAGSYEQYF.